Each of the 18 T cell receptor beta chains below was sequenced from the same sample in a study of Tregs in tolerant kidney transplant recipients. Sequencing was performed with immunoSEQ multiplex PCR; in TCRdb, only in-frame clones are kept and a portion is missing. The table shows over 85,000 clones, with 80% to 95% occurring only once. Specimen: CD4+ T cells from blood, collected before the transplant. The receptors shown here come from a human donor who received a combined kidney and bone marrow transplant.

The chain carries TRBV9 and TRBJ2-2; the D is unclear. The ends were cut back, 4 bases at V and 5 bases at J, with 9 bases in the middle. Per germline, CDR1 SGDLS and CDR2 YYNGEE. This CDR3 has 13 amino acids. The CDR3 sequence: CASSPRATGELFF. The DNA for the CDR3 is TGTGCCAGCAGCCCTAGAGCGACCGGGGAGCTGTTTTTT.

J is TRBJ1-2 and V is TRBV5-6; D possibly corresponds to TRBD1 (6 bases). The CDR3 consists of 14 residues. CDR1 SGHDT and CDR2 YYEEEE come from the germline V gene. V was clipped by 0 bases and J by 8 bases, with 14 bases between them. The DNA of the CDR3 is TGTGCCAGCAGCTTGGCTCAGGGGTTAATAGGCTACACCTTC. It is translated as CASSLAQGLIGYTF.

The rearrangement joins TRBV11-2 to TRBJ2-3; tentative D call: TRBD2 (5 bases). In germline, CDR1 is SGHAT, CDR2 FQNNGV. The V end lost 1 base, the J end lost 2 bases, and 16 bases lay between the germline ends. The length of the CDR3 is 17 residues. The CDR3 nucleotides read TGTGCCAGCAGCTTAGGCGGCCCGGGATCGTACACAGATACGCAGTATTTT. Amino acid sequence: CASSLGGPGSYTDTQYF.

J is TRBJ2-5 and V is TRBV5-4; 8 bases match TRBD2. The germline gives CDR1 SGHNT, CDR2 YYREEE (reference sequence). The CDR3 is made up of 15 amino acids. The V and J ends lost 5 bases and 1 base, in that order; junction bases with no gene match: 7. The CDR3 here is CASRTTSGIQETQYF. CDR3 sequence (DNA): TGTGCCAGCAGGACAACTAGCGGAATCCAAGAGACCCAGTACTTC.

The chain recombines TRBV7-6 with TRBJ1-2; D perhaps matches TRBD1 (6 bases). The CDR3 runs 14 residues. CDR1 is SGHVS and CDR2 is FNYEAQ in the germline V gene. The germline V and J ends were trimmed by 1 base and 8 bases, with 14 bases remaining between them. The CDR3 bases are TGTGCCAGCAGCTTAGAGGCAGGGGTGGGAGGCTACACCTTC. Encoded protein: CASSLEAGVGGYTF.

The chain links TRBV15 to TRBJ2-7; 9 bases are shared with TRBD1. The CDR3 is 13 amino acids. Germline V gives CDR1 LNHNV, CDR2 YYDKDF (reference sequence). J lost 0 bases, V lost 9 bases, and 3 bases had no gene match. DNA of the CDR3: TGTGCCACAGGACAGGGGCACTCCTACGAGCAGTACTTC. It specifies CATGQGHSYEQYF.

The rearrangement links TRBV10-3 to TRBJ1-5; D is unresolved. Looked up from germline, CDR1 is ENHRY and CDR2 is SYGVKD. Trimming removed 7 bases at V and 8 bases at J, with 18 bases between. The CDR3 spans 14 residues. The CDR3 DNA follows: TGTGCCATCACCGAGGACCCCCGGAGGGAGCCCCAGCATTTT. Translation: CAITEDPRREPQHF.

The chain is built from TRBV18 and TRBJ2-7, with D possibly TRBD2 on 6 matching bases. The V gene lost 6 bases and the J gene lost 1 base, with 16 bases spanning the gap. The CDR3 sequence is 15 residues long. CDR1 is KGHSH and CDR2 is LQKENI in the germline V gene. The DNA for the CDR3 is TGTGCCAGCTCCCCTCGCTCCCGGGGGTCCTACGAGCAGTACTTC. As protein: CASSPRSRGSYEQYF.

This chain links TRBV2 with TRBJ1-1; D uncertain. Looked up from germline, CDR1 is SNHLY and CDR2 is FYNNEI. This CDR3 comprises 11 residues. With 4 bases removed from V and 8 bases from J, the gap between germline ends came to 8 bases. In DNA, the CDR3 is TGTGCCAGCAGTGCAGGTCTCGAAGCTTTCTTT. Its translation: CASSAGLEAFF.

V usage is TRBV30 and J usage is TRBJ2-1, with a possible D match to TRBD2 (6 bases). Trimming shortened V by 2 bases and J by 5 bases, and 10 bases separated the two germline ends. Germline V lookup: CDR1 GTSNPN, CDR2 SVGIG (reference sequence). CDR3 length: 13 amino acids. The CDR3 loop reads CAWSRGGNNEQFF. CDR3 nucleotides: TGTGCCTGGAGTAGAGGAGGGAACAATGAGCAGTTCTTC.

The V call is TRBV28, the J call TRBJ1-3; maybe TRBD1 (5 bases). The CDR3 consists of 15 residues. V lost 2 bases, J lost 4 bases, and 12 bases lay in between. Looked up from germline, CDR1 is MDHEN and CDR2 is SYDVKM. The CDR3 protein is CASSLAGNAGNTIYF. In DNA form, the CDR3 reads TGTGCCAGCAGTTTAGCAGGGAATGCCGGAAACACCATATATTTT. Complete variable domain (other parts from reference TRBV28 and TRBJ1-3): DVKVTQSSRYLVKRTGEKVFLECVQDMDHENMFWYRQDPGLGLRLIYFSYDVKMKEKGDIPEGYSVSREKKERFSLILESASTNQTSMYLCASSLAGNAGNTIYFGEGSWLTVV.

This sequence joins TRBV7-2 and TRBJ2-1; D not resolved. The CDR3 covers 13 residues. The germline V and J ends were trimmed by 1 base and 7 bases, with 8 bases remaining between them. Germline V gives CDR1 SGHTA, CDR2 FQGNSA. For the CDR3, the DNA is TGTGCCAGCAGCTTAGTTTACGGGAATGAGCAGTTCTTC. It yields the protein CASSLVYGNEQFF.

The gene calls are TRBV5-1 and TRBJ2-5, with 13 bases matching TRBD2. Germline loops: CDR1 SGHRS, CDR2 YFSETQ. Germline trimming cut 0 bases from V and 2 bases from J; bases unmatched to any gene: 4. The CDR3 extends over 17 amino acids. The CDR3 coding sequence is TGCGCCAGCAGCTTGGAACTAGCGGGAGGGCATCAAGAGACCCAGTACTTC. Translation gives CASSLELAGGHQETQYF.

This clone showed up just once. The gene calls are TRBV5-4 and TRBJ1-1; TRBD1 is a possible D gene (6 bases). The CDR3 length is 13 residues. The germline V and J ends were trimmed by 4 bases and 1 base, with 8 bases remaining between them. Per germline, CDR1 SGHNT and CDR2 YYREEE (reference sequence). In DNA form, the CDR3 reads TGTGCCAGCAGCCGGACAGCGAACACTGAAGCTTTCTTT. This codes for CASSRTANTEAFF.

The V and J genes are TRBV7-3 and TRBJ1-2; D perhaps matches TRBD1 (5 bases). The CDR3 is 14 residues long. Germline V lookup: CDR1 SGHTA, CDR2 FQGTGA. The ends were cut back, 0 bases at V and 2 bases at J, with 7 bases in the middle. CDR3 in amino acids: CASSLTPGNYGYTF. CDR3 coding DNA: TGTGCCAGCAGCTTAACCCCAGGGAACTATGGCTACACCTTC.

The rearrangement links TRBV28 to TRBJ2-2; weak D call: TRBD1 (7 bases). This CDR3 has 14 amino acids. Germline CDR1 and CDR2: MDHEN and SYDVKM. V was trimmed by 3 bases and J by 5 bases, leaving 10 bases between them. This CDR3 reads CASSLEGATGELFF. The CDR3 DNA is TGTGCCAGCAGTTTGGAGGGGGCGACCGGGGAGCTGTTTTTT.

The V call is TRBV5-5, the J call TRBJ1-1, with D uncertain. Looked up from germline, CDR1 is SGHKS and CDR2 is YYEKEE (reference sequence). The V end was cut by 0 bases, the J end by 0 bases, with 15 bases between. The CDR3 extends over 17 amino acids. The CDR3 region has the DNA TGTGCCAGCAGCTTGGCGTTTCTCGCCGAGATGAACACTGAAGCTTTCTTT. Its translation is CASSLAFLAEMNTEAFF.

This chain links TRBV12-5 with TRBJ1-1; D might be TRBD1 (6 bases). Trimming pared 0 bases from V and 6 bases from J, leaving 8 bases between. CDR1 and CDR2 (germline): LGHNT, FRNRAP. This CDR3 has 13 residues. The CDR3 bases are TGTGCTAGTGGTTTGGTAGGGGGATCTGAAGCTTTCTTT. It specifies CASGLVGGSEAFF.